What follows are 24 T cell receptor beta chains derived from one specimen sequenced in a study of type 1 regulatory T cells. TCRdb reprocessed the reads with MiXCR, giving one entry per CDR3 protein. The sample records 80,000 to 100,000 distinct CDR3 sequences, roughly 31% being singletons. Sequencing was performed on CD4+ T cells, either the whole sample or a sorted fraction (not recorded which). The receptor set was obtained from a human donor in good health.

The V gene is TRBV7-8, the J gene TRBJ2-5; 11 positions match TRBD2. The CDR3 runs to 18 residues. The junction had 12 bases not matched to a gene; V was cut back by 2 bases and J by 4 bases. Germline loops: CDR1 SGHVS, CDR2 FQNEAQ. The DNA for the CDR3 is TGTGCCAGCAGCTTAACCTTAGCGGGAGGGGGCCATGTAGAGACCCAGTACTTC. This translates into CASSLTLAGGGHVETQYF.

This clonotype has just a few counts. The gene calls are TRBV6-1 and TRBJ1-1, with no clear D. CDR1 is MNHNS, CDR2 SASEGT, per germline. This CDR3 is built from 13 residues. V was trimmed by 9 bases and J by 1 base, leaving 12 bases between them. In nucleotides, the CDR3 is TGTGCCAGTTCATCGAGCCAGAACACTGAAGCTTTCTTT. Translating it yields CASSSSQNTEAFF.

The V call is TRBV3-1, the J call TRBJ2-7; the match to TRBD2 covers 11 bases. The CDR3 contains 17 residues. V shed 5 bases and J 2 bases; nucleotides not matched to a gene: 11. Germline-derived CDR1 and CDR2 are LGHDT and YNNKEL (reference sequence). The CDR3 loop reads CASSSPGLADSTYEQYF. CDR3 coding DNA: TGTGCCAGCAGCTCCCCGGGACTAGCGGATTCCACCTACGAGCAGTACTTC.

This sequence joins TRBV7-9 and TRBJ1-5; D is possibly TRBD1 (5 bases). V was clipped by 3 bases and J by 3 bases, with 12 bases between them. The CDR3 extends over 15 amino acids. CDR1 and CDR2 (germline): SEHNR, FQNEAQ (reference sequence). The CDR3 here is CASSFGDRLNQPQHF. The CDR3 nucleotides read TGTGCCAGCAGCTTCGGAGACAGACTCAATCAGCCCCAGCATTTT.

This clonotype was seen a handful of times. This CDR3 is CASRPGGPSSYEQYF. In nucleotides, the CDR3 is TGTGCCAGCAGACCCGGGGGTCCTAGCTCCTACGAGCAGTACTTC. The V gene is TRBV6-2 or TRBV6-3, the J gene TRBJ2-7, with D tentatively TRBD2 (6 bases). CDR1 is MNHEY and CDR2 is SVGEGT in the germline V gene. The CDR3 contains 15 residues. Trimming cost V 6 bases and J 0 bases, with 15 bases left between them.

The rearrangement uses TRBV19 and TRBJ1-5; D uncertain. This CDR3 spans 14 amino acids. Trimming took 7 bases from V and 6 from J, leaving 16 bases between them. From germline, CDR1 is LNHDA and CDR2 SQIVND (reference sequence). This CDR3 is CASKRVQEGQPQHF. CDR3 DNA: TGTGCCAGTAAGAGGGTGCAAGAAGGTCAGCCCCAGCATTTT.

The chain employs TRBV7-3 and TRBJ2-1, with D possibly being TRBD2 (6 bases). The ends were cut back, 5 bases at V and 5 bases at J, with 13 bases in the middle. Germline CDR1 and CDR2: SGHTA and FQGTGA. This CDR3 is 14 amino acids long. DNA for the CDR3: TGTGCCAGCAGCCCCTCCCGGGAGAACAATGAGCAGTTCTTC. It specifies CASSPSRENNEQFF.

This clonotype was observed a handful of times. The V and J genes are TRBV3-1 and TRBJ2-2; 7 bases agree with TRBD2. This CDR3 has 17 residues. Germline CDR1 is LGHDT and CDR2 is YNNKEL (reference sequence). The trim removed 0 bases at V and 2 bases at J, leaving 6 bases unmatched. The CDR3 protein is CASSQDRGGVNTGELFF. CDR3 DNA: TGTGCCAGCAGCCAAGACCGGGGAGGGGTTAACACCGGGGAGCTGTTTTTT.

The chain couples TRBV11-2 to TRBJ1-5; D is ambiguous. Trimming took 5 bases from V and 1 from J, leaving 15 bases between them. Germline loops: CDR1 SGHAT, CDR2 FQNNGV. CDR3 length: 16 amino acids. CDR3 protein: CASSPHGTRSNQPQHF. Here the CDR3 DNA reads TGTGCCAGCAGCCCCCACGGTACGAGGAGCAATCAGCCCCAGCATTTT.

The chain carries TRBV6-5 and TRBJ2-3; TRBD2 agrees at 7 bases. This CDR3 region has 16 residues. Losses at the gene ends were 0 bases for V and 1 base for J; bases not matched to a gene: 4. Per the germline V gene, CDR1 is MNHEY and CDR2 is SVGAGI. DNA for the CDR3: TGTGCCAGCAGTTACTCGGGGGGGAGAGGCACAGATACGCAGTATTTT. It translates to CASSYSGGRGTDTQYF.

This clonotype was observed a few times. The chain combines TRBV12-3 or TRBV12-4 with TRBJ1-1; maybe TRBD1 (5 bases). Trimming took 6 bases from V and 1 from J, leaving 15 bases between them. CDR3 size: 15 residues. The CDR3 nucleotides read TGTGCCAGCAGCAAGGGTGGGGGGAGGAACACTGAAGCTTTCTTT. The encoded protein is CASSKGGGRNTEAFF.

V gene TRBV13 combines with J gene TRBJ2-5; D not resolved. Trimming removed 1 base at V and 11 bases at J, with 14 bases between. The germline V gene encodes CDR1 PRHDT and CDR2 FYEKMQ (reference sequence). The CDR3 is 13 amino acids. CDR3 coding DNA: TGTGCCAGCAGCTTAGAGTCACCTGAAATGCAGTACTTC. Protein: CASSLESPEMQYF.

CDR3 amino acids: CASSQDSGLAGGTGELFF. CDR3 sequence (DNA): TGCGCCAGCAGCCAAGACTCGGGACTAGCGGGAGGGACCGGGGAGCTGTTTTTT. The V and J genes are TRBV4-1 and TRBJ2-2, with 16 bases lining up with TRBD2. Per the germline V gene, CDR1 is MGHRA and CDR2 is YSYEKL. The CDR3 sequence is 18 residues long. After removal of 0 bases from V and 5 bases from J, the junction contained 3 bases not matched to a gene.

In its sample, this clonotype was seen a few times. The rearrangement joins TRBV12-2 to TRBJ2-3; the DNA was not used to check the table's D call, TRBD1. TRBV12-2 is reported as a pseudogene. The CDR3 extends over 17 amino acids. The CDR3 here is CASRLAPVGEGPDTQYF. The CDR3 DNA reads TGTGCAAGTCGCTTAGCTCCCGTCGGTGAAGGGCCAGATACGCAGTATTTT.

V and J are TRBV7-3 and TRBJ2-1, with TRBD2 as a possible D gene (6 bases). The CDR3 consists of 15 residues. Looked up from germline, CDR1 is SGHTA and CDR2 is FQGTGA. V lost 5 bases and J 8 bases, leaving 19 bases between the germline ends. CDR3 amino acids: CASSISGTLGDEQFF. The CDR3 nucleotides read TGTGCCAGCAGCATTAGCGGCACCCTAGGCGATGAGCAGTTCTTC. The whole variable domain, remainder taken from reference TRBV7-3 and TRBJ2-1, is GAGVSQTPSNKVTEKGKYVELRCDPISGHTALYWYRQSLGQGPEFLIYFQGTGAADDSGLPNDRFFAVRPEGSVSTLKIQRTERGDSAVYLCASSISGTLGDEQFFGPGTRLTVL.

There are a few counts of this clonotype. The rearrangement uses TRBV7-2 and TRBJ2-7; D unclear. There are 15 residues in the CDR3. Germline V gene data show CDR1 as SGHTA and CDR2 as FQGNSA. Trimming cost V 3 bases and J 0 bases, with 12 bases left between them. The CDR3, as DNA: TGTGCCAGCAGCTTGGCAGGTTTGGGCTCCTACGAGCAGTACTTC. As protein: CASSLAGLGSYEQYF.

This clonotype was detected only a few times. The chain joins TRBV3-1 to TRBJ1-2; D perhaps matches TRBD1 (5 bases). The CDR3 has 15 amino acids. V gave up 1 base and J gave up 7 bases, with 16 bases separating them. Per germline, CDR1 LGHDT and CDR2 YNNKEL (reference sequence). The CDR3 DNA reads as TGTGCCAGCAGCCAAGTGGGGGTCGGAGGAGCTGGCTACACCTTC. Its translation: CASSQVGVGGAGYTF.

V gene TRBV5-1 combines with J gene TRBJ2-3; D ambiguous. The CDR3 spans 17 residues. V lost 4 bases to trimming and J lost 4 bases, with 22 bases between them. Germline V gene sequence: CDR1 SGHRS, CDR2 YFSETQ. The CDR3 coding sequence is TGCGCCAGCAGCGTTCCACGCCCTCTAAGTCCCTCAGATACGCAGTATTTT. It translates to CASSVPRPLSPSDTQYF.

For the CDR3, the DNA is TGCGCCAGCAGCTCCTTCTCCTACAATGAGCAGTTCTTC. It is translated as CASSSFSYNEQFF. The chain combines TRBV5-1 with TRBJ2-1, with D unclear. The CDR3 has 13 amino acids. V was trimmed by 3 bases and J by 0 bases, leaving 4 bases between them. Germline V gives CDR1 SGHRS, CDR2 YFSETQ.

This clonotype was picked up a small number of times. V is TRBV7-2 and J is TRBJ2-1, with 8 bases matching TRBD2. With V trimmed by 4 bases and J by 8 bases, 16 bases remained unmatched. CDR1 is SGHTA and CDR2 is FQGNSA in the germline V gene. CDR3 size: 17 residues. The DNA of the CDR3 is TGTGCCAGCAGCTCCTATCCCGGGACTAGGTACGCACATGAGCAGTTCTTC. Translating gives CASSSYPGTRYAHEQFF.

The chain recombines TRBV4-2 with TRBJ2-1; TRBD2 matches 7 bases. The CDR3 is made up of 14 amino acids. CDR1 is LGHNA, CDR2 YNFKEQ, per germline. V trimming: 4 bases; J trimming: 7 bases; junction bases outside the gene matches: 7. The CDR3 loop is CASSREGGENEQFF. The CDR3 nucleotides are TGTGCCAGCAGCCGGGAGGGTGGGGAGAATGAGCAGTTCTTC.

The gene calls are TRBV7-3 and TRBJ2-2; possibly TRBD2 for D (5 bases). The CDR3 sequence is 15 residues long. V was shortened by 3 bases and J by 2 bases, with 10 bases between the two germline ends. From germline, CDR1 is SGHTA and CDR2 FQGTGA. In DNA form, the CDR3 reads TGTGCCAGCAGCTTCGGACTGGCAAACACCGGGGAGCTGTTTTTT. Its translation: CASSFGLANTGELFF.

The rearrangement links TRBV25-1 to TRBJ2-3, with TRBD2 matching 7 bases. The CDR3 is made up of 12 amino acids. Looked up from germline, CDR1 is MGHDK and CDR2 is SYGVNS. V dropped 3 bases and J dropped 8; count of bases not matched to a gene: 2. CDR3 protein: CASSEGTTTQYF. The CDR3 bases are TGTGCCAGCAGTGAGGGGACTACTACGCAGTATTTT.

The rearrangement joins TRBV5-1 to TRBJ2-1, with 14 bases that match TRBD2. Germline CDR1 reads SGHRS; CDR2 reads YFSETQ. V lost 3 bases to trimming and J lost 8 bases; unmatched junction nucleotides: 4. The CDR3 is made up of 15 amino acids. CDR3 in amino acids: CASSSGTSGSDEQFF. CDR3 bases: TGCGCCAGCAGCTCCGGGACTAGCGGGAGCGATGAGCAGTTCTTC.